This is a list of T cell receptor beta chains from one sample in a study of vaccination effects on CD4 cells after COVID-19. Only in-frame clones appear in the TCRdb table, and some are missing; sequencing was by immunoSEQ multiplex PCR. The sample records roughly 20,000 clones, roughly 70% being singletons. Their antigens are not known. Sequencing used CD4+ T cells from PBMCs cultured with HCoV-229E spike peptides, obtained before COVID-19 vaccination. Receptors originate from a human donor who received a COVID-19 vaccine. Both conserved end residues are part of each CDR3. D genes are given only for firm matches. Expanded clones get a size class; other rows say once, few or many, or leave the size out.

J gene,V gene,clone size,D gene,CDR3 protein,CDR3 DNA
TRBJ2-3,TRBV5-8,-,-,CASSLLWREDTQYF,TGTGCCAGCAGCTTGCTCTGGCGCGAAGATACGCAGTATTTT
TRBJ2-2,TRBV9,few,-,CASSVRSGDRTGELFF,TGTGCCAGCAGCGTAAGGTCGGGAGATCGCACCGGGGAGCTGTTTTTT
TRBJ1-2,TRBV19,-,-,CASRILQGGGLNYGYTF,TGTGCCAGTAGGATACTCCAGGGTGGTGGGCTAAACTATGGCTACACCTTC
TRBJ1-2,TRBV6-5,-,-,CASTGGPNGYTF,TGTGCCAGCACCGGGGGCCCAAATGGCTACACCTTC
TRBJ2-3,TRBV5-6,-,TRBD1,CASSADRGSTDTQYF,TGTGCCAGCAGCGCGGACAGGGGGAGCACAGATACGCAGTATTTT
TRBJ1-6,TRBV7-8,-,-,CASSSRDRDIATANSPLHF,TGTGCCAGCAGCAGCCGGGACCGCGATATAGCGACGGCAAATTCACCCCTCCACTTT
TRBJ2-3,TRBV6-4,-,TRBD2,CASSDGLAVNTQYF,TGTGCCAGCAGTGATGGACTAGCGGTGAATACGCAGTATTTT
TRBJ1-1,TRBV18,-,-,CASSPAQGNTEAFF,TGTGCCAGCTCACCCGCACAGGGGAACACTGAAGCTTTCTTT
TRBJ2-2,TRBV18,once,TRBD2,CASSPTTSGTNTGELFF,TGTGCCAGCTCACCAACCACTAGCGGGACGAACACCGGGGAGCTGTTTTTT
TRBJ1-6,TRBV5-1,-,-,CASSPKVRAAHNSPLHF,TGCGCCAGCAGCCCCAAGGTGCGGGCTGCGCATAATTCACCCCTCCACTTT
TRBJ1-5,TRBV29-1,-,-,CSVGDVANQPQHF,TGCAGCGTTGGGGATGTCGCCAATCAGCCCCAGCATTTT
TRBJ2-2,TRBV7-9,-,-,CASGDGELFF,TGTGCCAGCGGAGACGGGGAGCTGTTTTTT
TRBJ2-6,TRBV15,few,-,CATSRVLLVGANVLTF,TGTGCCACCAGCAGGGTCCTGTTGGTGGGGGCCAACGTCCTGACTTTC
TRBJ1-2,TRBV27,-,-,CASSLAARNYGYTF,TGTGCCAGCAGTTTAGCGGCTCGAAACTATGGCTACACCTTC
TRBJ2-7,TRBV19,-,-,CASSSSRTRYF,TGTGCCAGTTCATCATCCCGTACACGCTACTTC
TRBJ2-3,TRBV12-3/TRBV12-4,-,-,CASRFSTDTQYF,TGTGCCAGCCGATTTAGCACAGATACGCAGTATTTT
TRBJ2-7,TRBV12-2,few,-,CASRCGTSGSLYEQYF,TGTGCAAGTCGCTGCGGGACTAGCGGGAGCTTATACGAGCAGTACTTC
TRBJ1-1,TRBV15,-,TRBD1,CATSRDFRGLMGQNTEAFF,TGTGCCACCAGCAGAGATTTCAGGGGGCTCATGGGCCAGAACACTGAAGCTTTCTTT
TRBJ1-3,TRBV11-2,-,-,CASSSGTSSGNTIYF,TGTGCCAGCAGCTCCGGGACAAGCTCTGGAAACACCATATATTTT
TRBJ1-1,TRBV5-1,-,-,CASGKGDIMNTEAFF,TGCGCCAGCGGGAAGGGCGACATTATGAACACTGAAGCTTTCTTT
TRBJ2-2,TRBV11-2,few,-,CASSLVQGLGELFF,TGTGCCAGCAGCTTGGTACAGGGTCTCGGGGAGCTGTTTTTT
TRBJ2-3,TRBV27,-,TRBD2,CASRAGTRGTDTQYF,TGTGCCAGCCGGGCCGGGACTAGGGGTACAGATACGCAGTATTTT
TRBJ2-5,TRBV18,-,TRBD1,CASSPQQGDQYF,TGTGCCAGCTCACCACAACAGGGGGACCAGTACTTC
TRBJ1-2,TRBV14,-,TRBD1,CASSQNRDRGRLGYGYTF,TGTGCCAGCAGCCAAAACCGGGACAGGGGGCGCTTGGGCTATGGCTACACCTTC
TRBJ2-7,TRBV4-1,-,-,CASSQGRWSSYEQYF,TGCGCCAGCAGCCAAGGACGGTGGAGCTCCTACGAGCAGTACTTC
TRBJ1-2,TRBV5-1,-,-,CASSLDREYGYTF,TGCGCCAGCAGCTTGGACAGGGAGTATGGCTACACCTTC
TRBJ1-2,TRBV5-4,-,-,CASSPGGGAGPYGYTF,TGTGCCAGCAGCCCCGGAGGAGGGGCGGGCCCTTATGGCTACACCTTC
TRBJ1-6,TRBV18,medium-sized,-,CASSPNPPGSSPLHF,TGTGCCAGCTCACCCAATCCCCCAGGGTCCTCACCCCTCCACTTT
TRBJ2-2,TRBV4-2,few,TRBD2,CASTLAGIDTGELFF,TGTGCCAGCACGCTAGCGGGAATTGACACCGGGGAGCTGTTTTTT
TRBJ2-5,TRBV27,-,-,CASSLPRMQETQYF,TGTGCCAGCAGTTTACCCCGGATGCAAGAGACCCAGTACTTC
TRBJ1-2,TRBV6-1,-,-,CASSEGGSHGYTF,TGTGCCAGCAGTGAAGGGGGGTCTCATGGCTACACCTTC
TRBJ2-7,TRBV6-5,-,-,CASSYNSFPSYEQYF,TGTGCCAGCAGTTATAACAGCTTCCCATCCTACGAGCAGTACTTC
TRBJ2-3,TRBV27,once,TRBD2,CASRWLGGTSNTDTQYF,TGTGCCAGCAGATGGTTAGGCGGGACTAGCAACACAGATACGCAGTATTTT
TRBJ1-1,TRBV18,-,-,CASSSPNPRDTEAFF,TGTGCCAGCTCATCACCGAACCCCCGAGACACTGAAGCTTTCTTT
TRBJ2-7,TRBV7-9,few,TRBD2,CASSLVSGRAYEQYF,TGTGCCAGCAGCTTAGTGTCAGGGAGGGCCTACGAGCAGTACTTC
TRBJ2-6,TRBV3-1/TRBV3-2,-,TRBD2,CASSPGLAGSGANVLTF,TGTGCCAGCAGCCCGGGACTAGCGGGCTCTGGGGCCAACGTCCTGACTTTC
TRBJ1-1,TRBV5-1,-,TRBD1,CASSLGGQTNTEAFF,TGCGCCAGCAGCTTGGGGGGACAGACGAACACTGAAGCTTTCTTT
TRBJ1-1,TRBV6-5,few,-,CASIGDTEAFF,TGTGCCAGCATAGGGGACACTGAAGCTTTCTTT
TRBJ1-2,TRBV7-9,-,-,CASSSSGGSNYGYTF,TGTGCCAGCAGCTCCAGCGGTGGCAGTAACTATGGCTACACCTTC
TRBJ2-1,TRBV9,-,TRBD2,CASSVAISSGSGDEQFF,TGTGCCAGCAGCGTAGCTATTTCTAGCGGGAGCGGGGATGAGCAGTTCTTC
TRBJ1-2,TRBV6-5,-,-,CASSYFRVGTHYGYTF,TGTGCCAGCAGTTACTTCCGTGTAGGGACCCACTATGGCTACACCTTC
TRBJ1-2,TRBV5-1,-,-,CASSQSLGYSYGYTF,TGCGCCAGCAGCCAATCGCTAGGGTACTCCTATGGCTACACCTTC
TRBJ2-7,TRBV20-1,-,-,CSILGNYEQYF,TGCAGTATCCTGGGAAACTACGAGCAGTACTTC
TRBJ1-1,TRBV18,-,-,CASSPLARSGGRSGNTEAFF,TGTGCCAGCTCACCACTCGCCCGGAGCGGTGGGCGAAGTGGGAACACTGAAGCTTTCTTT
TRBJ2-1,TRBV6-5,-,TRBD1,CASGTGYNEQFF,TGTGCCAGCGGGACAGGGTACAATGAGCAGTTCTTC
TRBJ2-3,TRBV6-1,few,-,CASSEAPGAVTDTQYF,TGTGCCAGCAGTGAAGCGCCAGGGGCGGTCACAGATACGCAGTATTTT
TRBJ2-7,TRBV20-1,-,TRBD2,CSASRQSGTGGEQYF,TGCAGTGCTAGTCGGCAGTCGGGCACGGGGGGCGAGCAGTACTTC
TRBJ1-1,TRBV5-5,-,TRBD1,CASSLWAGGDPSTEAFF,TGTGCCAGCAGCTTGTGGGCAGGGGGGGACCCGAGCACTGAAGCTTTCTTT
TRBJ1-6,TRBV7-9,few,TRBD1,CASSLDWDRANSPLHF,TGTGCCAGCAGCTTAGATTGGGACAGAGCTAATTCACCCCTCCACTTT